The T cell receptor beta chain under discussion was sequenced for a study of T cell responses to AZD1222 COVID-19 vaccine. General study findings and limits: The reported proportion of spike-specific TCRs targeting unmutated variant regions was nearly half. At baseline, seropositivity was found in only six or seven AZD1222 recipients.

This CDR3 spans 14 amino acids. V was trimmed by 5 bases and J by 0 bases, leaving 11 bases between them. The germline CDR1 and CDR2 sequences are PRHDT and FYEKMQ (reference sequence). Method: immunoSEQ multiplex PCR; TCRdb's copy keeps in-frame clones and lacks some. The sample holds just over 95,000 clones, about 89% seen once. This clone was recorded a few times. Its matching antigen is unknown. The rearrangement links TRBV13 to TRBJ2-7; D uncertain. Sequenced here: peripheral blood, sampled on day 0 of AZD1222 vaccination. The clonotype was recovered from an adult in good health. The CDR3 sequence is CASSPALRSYEQYF. The CDR3 nucleotides are TGTGCCAGCAGCCCGGCGCTCCGCTCCTACGAGCAGTACTTC.